Listed here are 32 T cell receptor beta chains from one sample, sequenced in a study of blood T cell repertoires in COVID-19. Generated by immunoSEQ multiplex PCR, the TCRdb table keeps only in-frame clones and is missing some. The sample includes 210,000 or so clones, 80% of them seen just once. What was sequenced was PBMCs or T cells enriched from blood (not recorded which). Source of these receptors: a man younger than 45 with acute COVID-19.

The gene calls are TRBV5-6 and TRBJ2-7, with TRBD2 matching 9 bases. Trimming removed 6 bases from V and 1 base from J; junction bases left unmatched: 11. Per germline, CDR1 SGHDT and CDR2 YYEEEE. The CDR3 consists of 16 residues. The DNA of the CDR3 is TGTGCCAGCAAGAGAGGGCTAGCGGGGTCATCCTACGAGCAGTACTTC. It yields the protein CASKRGLAGSSYEQYF.

The chain links TRBV7-3 to TRBJ2-3; D is uncertain. The CDR3 covers 15 residues. Per germline, CDR1 SGHTA and CDR2 FQGTGA. V lost 0 bases to trimming and J lost 1 base, with 8 bases between them. CDR3 nucleotide sequence: TGTGCCAGCAGCTTAACGGCCCTGCGCACAGATACGCAGTATTTT. Translating gives CASSLTALRTDTQYF.

The genes are TRBV6-5 and TRBJ1-3, with D possibly matching TRBD1 (6 bases). V was cut by 7 bases and J by 3 bases, with 16 bases left in between. The germline CDR1 and CDR2 sequences are MNHEY and SVGAGI. The CDR3 runs to 15 residues. This CDR3 is CASTLGGGSGNTIYF. CDR3 sequence (DNA): TGTGCCAGCACCCTGGGGGGGGGCAGTGGAAACACCATATATTTT.

V and J are TRBV7-6 and TRBJ2-1; D not resolved. This CDR3 has 14 amino acids. The V end was cut by 1 base, the J end by 6 bases, with 10 bases between. Germline V gene lookup returns CDR1 SGHVS and CDR2 FNYEAQ. CDR3 bases: TGTGCCAGCAGCTTAGGTGGCGGCTTCAATGAGCAGTTCTTC. Its protein product is CASSLGGGFNEQFF. Supplemented by reference TRBV7-6 and TRBJ2-1, the full variable domain reads GAGVSQSPRYKVTKRGQDVALRCDPISGHVSLYWYRQALGQGPEFLTYFNYEAQQDKSGLPNDRFSAERPEGSISTLTIQRTEQRDSAMYRCASSLGGGFNEQFFGPGTRLTVL.

The V gene is TRBV5-5, the J gene TRBJ2-1, with 8 bases matching TRBD2. Unmatched junction bases numbered 5, after V lost 0 bases and J lost 3 bases. The length of the CDR3 is 16 residues. Looked up from germline, CDR1 is SGHKS and CDR2 is YYEKEE (reference sequence). CDR3 nucleotides: TGTGCCAGCAGCTTGGCCCCAGCGGGGGACTACAATGAGCAGTTCTTC. Translated, it gives CASSLAPAGDYNEQFF.

This rearrangement joins TRBV12-3 or TRBV12-4 to TRBJ1-4, with 7 bases aligning to TRBD1. The CDR3 loop spans 13 amino acids. Trimming cost V 8 bases and J 12 bases; bases outside gene matches: 12. CDR3 sequence (DNA): TGTGCCAGCGCGAGAGACAGGGTAGATCAACTGTTTTTT. As protein: CASARDRVDQLFF.

Note on this clone: Other DNA sequences within the sample encode an identical CDR3. CDR3 loop: CASSLAAGAQETQYF. The CDR3 DNA reads as TGTGCCAGCAGCTTAGCAGCGGGGGCCCAAGAGACCCAGTACTTC. The chain combines TRBV7-7 with TRBJ2-5; 8 nucleotides agree with TRBD2. The CDR3 sequence is 15 residues long. The junction had 1 base not matched to a gene; V was cut back by 0 bases and J by 1 base. Germline loops: CDR1 SSHAT, CDR2 FNYEAQ (reference sequence).

This chain links TRBV12-3 or TRBV12-4 with TRBJ1-2; D is undetermined. Trimming shortened V by 8 bases and J by 4 bases, and 8 bases separated the two germline ends. This CDR3 comprises 11 residues. CDR3 bases: TGTGCCAGCGCCGCGGTCTATGGCTACACCTTC. Its protein is CASAAVYGYTF.

J is TRBJ1-6 and V is TRBV7-9; no definite D call. V was shortened by 5 bases and J by 9 bases, with 14 bases between the two germline ends. This CDR3 comprises 14 residues. The germline V gene encodes CDR1 SEHNR and CDR2 FQNEAQ (reference sequence). This CDR3 reads CASSPEAVGSPLHF. As DNA, the CDR3 is TGTGCCAGCAGCCCAGAGGCGGTTGGTTCACCCCTCCACTTT.

The chain recombines TRBV6-1 with TRBJ1-2; D is perhaps TRBD1 (6 bases). The CDR3 contains 16 residues. The germline V gene has CDR1 MNHNS and CDR2 SASEGT. V lost 0 bases and J 4 bases, leaving 15 bases between the germline ends. This chain's CDR3 is CASSEALGSRGYGYTF. CDR3 bases: TGTGCCAGCAGTGAAGCTTTGGGCTCCAGGGGCTATGGCTACACCTTC.

The gene calls are TRBV7-7 and TRBJ2-5; 8 nucleotides match TRBD2. The CDR3 runs 15 residues. Trimming cost V 3 bases and J 2 bases; bases outside gene matches: 5. CDR1 is SSHAT and CDR2 is FNYEAQ in the germline V gene (reference sequence). CDR3 in DNA: TGTGCCAGCAGCTTTAGCGGGAATTGGCAAGAGACCCAGTACTTC. Protein sequence: CASSFSGNWQETQYF.

The CDR3 sequence: CASSWRTYEQYF. The CDR3 DNA is TGTGCCAGCAGCTGGAGAACCTACGAGCAGTACTTC. The gene calls are TRBV5-6 and TRBJ2-7; no firm D call. Germline CDR1 SGHDT, CDR2 YYEEEE. The germline V and J ends were trimmed by 3 bases and 2 bases, with 6 bases remaining between them. The CDR3 runs 12 residues.

The chain joins TRBV27 to TRBJ2-7; 9 bases line up with TRBD2. The V segment lost 8 bases and the J segment 5 bases; nucleotides outside the gene matches: 7. CDR1 MNHEY and CDR2 SMNVEV come from the germline V gene (reference sequence). The CDR3 has 13 amino acids. CDR3 bases: TGTGCCAGCTGGCGGCGGGGGGGCGACGAGCAGTACTTC. This sequence encodes CASWRRGGDEQYF.

The gene calls are TRBV4-1 and TRBJ2-7; 14 nucleotides line up with TRBD2. CDR1 and CDR2 from the germline V gene are MGHRA and YSYEKL. The junction had 7 bases not matched to a gene; V was cut back by 2 bases and J by 1 base. The length of the CDR3 is 18 residues. The CDR3 reads CASSQPGLAGEGSYEQYF. The DNA for the CDR3 is TGCGCCAGCAGCCAACCGGGACTAGCGGGGGAAGGGTCCTACGAGCAGTACTTC.

The rearrangement joins TRBV6-5 to TRBJ2-7; TRBD1 aligns across 7 bases. In germline, CDR1 is MNHEY, CDR2 SVGAGI. The CDR3 consists of 12 residues. The V segment lost 5 bases and the J segment 6 bases; nucleotides outside the gene matches: 4. The CDR3 nucleotides read TGTGCCAGCAGTAACCACAGGGGCGAGCAGTACTTC. Translation gives CASSNHRGEQYF.

The chain combines TRBV5-1 with TRBJ2-5; a weak D match, TRBD2 (6 bases). The V end lost 5 bases, the J end lost 5 bases, and 10 bases lay between the germline ends. Germline assignment: CDR1 SGHRS and CDR2 YFSETQ. This CDR3 contains 12 residues. For the CDR3, the DNA is TGCGCCAGCAGGGAGGGTGGGGAGACCCAGTACTTC. It yields the protein CASREGGETQYF.

J is TRBJ2-1 and V is TRBV29-1, with D possibly being TRBD1 (6 bases). Per germline, CDR1 SQVTM and CDR2 ANQGSEA. The V gene lost 8 bases and the J gene lost 0 bases, with 14 bases spanning the gap. The CDR3 sequence is 14 residues long. The CDR3 protein is CSSSGTLSYNEQFF. In DNA form, the CDR3 reads TGCAGCTCCTCCGGGACACTCTCCTACAATGAGCAGTTCTTC.

The CDR3 reads CASSYGAGGLRDTQYF. CDR3 DNA: TGTGCCAGCAGTTACGGCGCGGGGGGGCTTAGGGATACGCAGTATTTT. This chain joins TRBV6-5 and TRBJ2-3; TRBD2 matches at 9 bases. The germline gives CDR1 MNHEY, CDR2 SVGAGI. The CDR3 is 16 amino acids. V shed 2 bases and J 6 bases; nucleotides not matched to a gene: 9.

The V call is TRBV12-3 or TRBV12-4, the J call TRBJ1-2; D is undetermined. Between the trimmed V and J ends, which lost 1 base and 1 base, there was a span of 4 bases. The CDR3 contains 13 residues. In nucleotides, the CDR3 is TGTGCCAGCAGTTTAGACGGTAACTATGGCTACACCTTC. Protein product: CASSLDGNYGYTF.

The rearrangement links TRBV5-6 to TRBJ2-2, with D possibly being TRBD1 (5 bases). The V and J ends lost 2 bases and 0 bases respectively, with 11 bases between them. The CDR3 is made up of 16 amino acids. Germline V CDR1 and CDR2: SGHDT, YYEEEE. As DNA, the CDR3 is TGTGCCAGCAGCTTAGGACAAGCCTCGAACACCGGGGAGCTGTTTTTT. Protein: CASSLGQASNTGELFF.

The chain couples TRBV7-9 to TRBJ2-1; 8 nucleotides agree with TRBD2. The CDR3 runs to 17 residues. The germline CDR1 and CDR2 sequences are SEHNR and FQNEAQ (reference sequence). V lost 1 base, J lost 0 bases, and 5 bases stayed unmatched. CDR3 DNA sequence: TGTGCCAGCAGCTTAGTAGGACTAGCCAGCTCCTACAATGAGCAGTTCTTC. Residues: CASSLVGLASSYNEQFF.

This clone is a singleton in its sample. The CDR3 loop reads CASSLPGHTTQYF. The CDR3 nucleotides are TGTGCCAGCAGCTTACCAGGACATACGACGCAGTACTTC. This chain joins TRBV7-2 and TRBJ2-7; perhaps TRBD1 as D (5 bases). Germline V lookup: CDR1 SGHTA, CDR2 FQGNSA. The length of the CDR3 is 13 residues. V was trimmed by 2 bases and J by 9 bases, leaving 14 bases between them.

The chain is built from TRBV29-1 and TRBJ2-3; D remains ambiguous. Trimming removed 4 bases at V and 0 bases at J, with 17 bases between. Germline V gene sequence: CDR1 SQVTM, CDR2 ANQGSEA. The CDR3 consists of 16 residues. CDR3 in DNA: TGCAGCGTTGTACCCCCGGCACAGTCTAGCACAGATACGCAGTATTTT. The encoded protein is CSVVPPAQSSTDTQYF.

The CDR3: CASSPGIEETQYF. DNA for the CDR3: TGTGCCAGCTCACCCGGGATTGAGGAGACCCAGTACTTC. The rearrangement links TRBV18 to TRBJ2-5; a weak D match, TRBD2 (5 bases). The CDR3 consists of 13 residues. CDR1 is KGHSH and CDR2 is LQKENI in the germline V gene. Trimming took 3 bases from V and 5 from J, leaving 10 bases between them.

The genes are TRBV14 and TRBJ1-2; a possible D gene is TRBD1 (6 bases). Germline CDR1 and CDR2: SGHDN and FVKESK. There are 15 residues in the CDR3. V lost 3 bases to trimming and J lost 2 bases, with 13 bases between them. CDR3 amino acids: CASSHLKGENYGYTF. CDR3 bases: TGTGCCAGCAGCCACCTTAAGGGGGAAAACTATGGCTACACCTTC.

The genes are TRBV2 and TRBJ2-7; 8 positions match TRBD1. This CDR3 has 14 amino acids. Germline V gene sequence: CDR1 SNHLY, CDR2 FYNNEI. J lost 5 bases, V lost 7 bases, and 10 bases had no gene match. The chain's CDR3 is CASNQGQGFHEQYF. The CDR3 coding sequence is TGTGCCAGCAACCAAGGACAGGGTTTCCACGAGCAGTACTTC.

The chain is built from TRBV29-1 and TRBJ2-3; TRBD1 matches 7 bases. Germline CDR1 reads SQVTM; CDR2 reads ANQGSEA. The CDR3 consists of 13 residues. J gave up 4 bases and V 3 bases, and 4 bases lay outside the gene matches. CDR3 DNA: TGCAGCGTTGACATTACAGGGGCAGATACGCAGTATTTT. Residues: CSVDITGADTQYF.

CDR3 DNA sequence: TGTGCCAGCAGCGTAGGGGGGATGGCCCGGGGGACCGGGGAGCTGTTTTTT. Translating it yields CASSVGGMARGTGELFF. The gene calls are TRBV9 and TRBJ2-2; D may be TRBD2 (6 bases). Germline loops: CDR1 SGDLS, CDR2 YYNGEE. This CDR3 is built from 17 residues. Trimming removed 0 bases from V and 5 bases from J, with 17 bases in between.

This clone occurred a few times. This chain connects TRBV18 to TRBJ1-2; no clear D. CDR1 is KGHSH and CDR2 is LQKENI in the germline V gene. CDR3 length: 14 amino acids. Trimming removed 3 bases from V and 4 bases from J, with 12 bases in between. CDR3 DNA sequence: TGTGCCAGCTCACCGAACCACAGTCCCTATGGCTACACCTTC. The encoded protein is CASSPNHSPYGYTF.

V gene TRBV15 combines with J gene TRBJ2-1, with 8 positions matching TRBD2. Losses at the gene ends were 0 bases for V and 4 bases for J; bases not matched to a gene: 5. CDR1 is LNHNV, CDR2 YYDKDF, per germline (reference sequence). This CDR3 has 16 amino acids. In DNA form, the CDR3 reads TGTGCCACCAGCAGAGATTTAACGGGGGGGTACAATGAGCAGTTCTTC. It is translated as CATSRDLTGGYNEQFF.

This rearrangement joins TRBV19 to TRBJ2-7; D is perhaps TRBD1 (6 bases). CDR1 and CDR2 from the germline V gene are LNHDA and SQIVND (reference sequence). Trimming cost V 8 bases and J 1 base, with 12 bases left between them. This CDR3 comprises 13 residues. CDR3 bases: TGTGCCAGTGCGCCGGGACAATCCTACGAGCAGTACTTC. Amino acids: CASAPGQSYEQYF.

J is TRBJ2-1 and V is TRBV5-1, with 9 positions matching TRBD1. Germline V CDR1 and CDR2: SGHRS, YFSETQ. The ends lost 0 bases at V and 5 bases at J; junction bases unmatched: 6. CDR3 length: 16 amino acids. For the CDR3, the DNA is TGCGCCAGCAGCTTGGGGGGGACAGGGATAAACAATGAGCAGTTCTTC. Encoded protein: CASSLGGTGINNEQFF.